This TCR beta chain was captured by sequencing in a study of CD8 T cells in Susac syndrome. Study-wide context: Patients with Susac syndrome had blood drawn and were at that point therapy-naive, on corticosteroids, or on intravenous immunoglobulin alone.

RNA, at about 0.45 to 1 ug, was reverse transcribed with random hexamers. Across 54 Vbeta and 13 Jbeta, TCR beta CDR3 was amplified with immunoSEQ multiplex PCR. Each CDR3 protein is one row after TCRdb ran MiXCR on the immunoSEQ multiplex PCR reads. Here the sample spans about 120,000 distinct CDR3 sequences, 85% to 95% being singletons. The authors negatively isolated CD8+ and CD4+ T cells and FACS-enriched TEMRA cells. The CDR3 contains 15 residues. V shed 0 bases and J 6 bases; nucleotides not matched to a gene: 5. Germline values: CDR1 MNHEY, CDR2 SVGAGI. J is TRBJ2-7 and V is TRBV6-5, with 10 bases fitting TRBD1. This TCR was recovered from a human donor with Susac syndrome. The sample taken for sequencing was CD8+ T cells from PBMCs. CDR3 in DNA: TGTGCCAGCAGTTACTCGGGGACAGGGGCCTCCGAGCAGTACTTC. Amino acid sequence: CASSYSGTGASEQYF.